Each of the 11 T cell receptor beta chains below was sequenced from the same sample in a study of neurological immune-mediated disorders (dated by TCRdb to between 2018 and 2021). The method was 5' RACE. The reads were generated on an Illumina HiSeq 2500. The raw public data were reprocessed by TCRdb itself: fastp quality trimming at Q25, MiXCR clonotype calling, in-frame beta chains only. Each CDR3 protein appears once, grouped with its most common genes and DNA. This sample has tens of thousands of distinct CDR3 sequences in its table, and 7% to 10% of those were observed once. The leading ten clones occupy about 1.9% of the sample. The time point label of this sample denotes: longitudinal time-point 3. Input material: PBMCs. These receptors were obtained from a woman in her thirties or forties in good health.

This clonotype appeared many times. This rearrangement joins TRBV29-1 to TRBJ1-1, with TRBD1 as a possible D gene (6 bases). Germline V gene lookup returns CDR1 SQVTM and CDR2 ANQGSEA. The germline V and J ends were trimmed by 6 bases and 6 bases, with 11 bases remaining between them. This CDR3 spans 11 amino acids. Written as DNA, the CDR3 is TGCAGCGTGGGGGACACGGCTGAAGCTTTCTTT. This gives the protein CSVGDTAEAFF.

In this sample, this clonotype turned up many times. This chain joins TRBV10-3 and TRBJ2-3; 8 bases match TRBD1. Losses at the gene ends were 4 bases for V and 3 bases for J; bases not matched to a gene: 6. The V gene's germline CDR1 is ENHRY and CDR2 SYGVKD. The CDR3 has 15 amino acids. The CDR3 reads CAISAGGAGTDTQYF. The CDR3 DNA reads TGTGCCATCAGTGCAGGGGGCGCTGGTACAGATACGCAGTATTTT.

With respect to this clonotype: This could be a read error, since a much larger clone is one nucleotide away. The CDR3: CSARRELNTEAFF. Written as DNA, the CDR3 is TGCAGTGCTAGAAGGGAACTGAACACTGAAGCTTTCTTT. The chain is built from TRBV20-1 and TRBJ1-1; D call uncertain. V was pared by 2 bases and J by 0 bases, with 7 bases between. There are 13 residues in the CDR3. Germline V lookup: CDR1 DFQATT, CDR2 SNEGSKA (reference sequence).

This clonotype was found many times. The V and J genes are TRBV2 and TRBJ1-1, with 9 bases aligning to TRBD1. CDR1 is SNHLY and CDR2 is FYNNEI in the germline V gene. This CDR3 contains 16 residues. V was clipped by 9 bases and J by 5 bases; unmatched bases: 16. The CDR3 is CASPGRTGVLQTEAFF. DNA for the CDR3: TGTGCCAGTCCGGGCCGGACAGGGGTGCTACAAACTGAAGCTTTCTTT.

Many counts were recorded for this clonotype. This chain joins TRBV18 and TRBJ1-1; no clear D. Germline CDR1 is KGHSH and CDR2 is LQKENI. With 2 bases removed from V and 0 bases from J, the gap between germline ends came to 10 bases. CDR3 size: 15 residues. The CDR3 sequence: CASSPGSIMNTEAFF. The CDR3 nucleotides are TGTGCCAGCTCACCAGGGTCAATCATGAACACTGAAGCTTTCTTT.

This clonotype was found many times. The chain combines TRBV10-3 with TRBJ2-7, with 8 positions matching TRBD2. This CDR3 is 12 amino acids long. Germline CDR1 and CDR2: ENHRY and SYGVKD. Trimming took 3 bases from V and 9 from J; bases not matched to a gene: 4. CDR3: CAISDPSGGQYF. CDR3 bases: TGTGCCATCAGTGACCCCAGCGGGGGGCAGTACTTC.

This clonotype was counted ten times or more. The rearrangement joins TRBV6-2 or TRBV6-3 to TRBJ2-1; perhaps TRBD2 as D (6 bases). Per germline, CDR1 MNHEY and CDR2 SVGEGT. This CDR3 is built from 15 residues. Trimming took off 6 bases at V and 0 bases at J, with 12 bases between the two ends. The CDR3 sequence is CASSIEGLSYNEQFF. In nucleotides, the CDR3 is TGTGCCAGCAGCATAGAGGGACTCTCCTACAATGAGCAGTTCTTC.

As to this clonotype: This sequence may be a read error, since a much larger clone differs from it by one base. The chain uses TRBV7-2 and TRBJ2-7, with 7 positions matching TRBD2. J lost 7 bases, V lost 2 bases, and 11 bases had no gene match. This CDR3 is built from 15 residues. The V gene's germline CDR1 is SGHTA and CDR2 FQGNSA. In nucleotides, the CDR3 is TGTGCCAGCAGCTTAACAGCGGGGACCCTCTTGGAGCAGTACTTC. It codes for CASSLTAGTLLEQYF.

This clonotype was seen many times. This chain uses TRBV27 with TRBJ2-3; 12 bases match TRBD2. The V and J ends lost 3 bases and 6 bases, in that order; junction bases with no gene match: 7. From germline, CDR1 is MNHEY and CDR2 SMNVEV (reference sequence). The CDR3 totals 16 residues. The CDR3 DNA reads TGTGCCAGCAGTTTCTTACTAGCGGGGGGATCGGATACGCAGTATTTT. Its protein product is CASSFLLAGGSDTQYF.

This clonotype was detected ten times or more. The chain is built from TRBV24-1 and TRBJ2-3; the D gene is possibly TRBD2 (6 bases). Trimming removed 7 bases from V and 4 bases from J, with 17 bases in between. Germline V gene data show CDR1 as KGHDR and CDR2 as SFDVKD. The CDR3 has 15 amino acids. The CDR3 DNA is TGTGCCACCAGGGCCCGGGCGGGGCGTGCAGATACGCAGTATTTT. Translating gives CATRARAGRADTQYF.

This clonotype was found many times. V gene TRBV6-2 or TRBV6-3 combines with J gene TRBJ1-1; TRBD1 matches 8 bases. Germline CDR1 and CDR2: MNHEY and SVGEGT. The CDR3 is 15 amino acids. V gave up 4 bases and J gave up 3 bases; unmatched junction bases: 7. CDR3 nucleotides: TGTGCCAGCAGTTTCGAGCAGGGGGCGCACACTGAAGCTTTCTTT. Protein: CASSFEQGAHTEAFF.